This T cell receptor beta chain is drawn from a study of identical twins. TCRdb processed the 5' RACE reads anew with MiXCR; each CDR3 protein has one entry. The top ten hold 0.25% to 0.3% of the sample, which has around 1.7 million distinct CDR3 sequences, around 29% seen once. V lost 6 bases and J lost 7; bases outside the gene matches: 4. The CDR3 length is 13 residues. This chain uses TRBV12-3 or TRBV12-4 with TRBJ1-4; 8 bases align to TRBD1. The sequenced material came from cord blood. The TCR sequence derives from a newborn girl in good health. The CDR3 reads CASRTGTGEKLFF. CDR3 coding DNA: TGTGCCAGCAGAACCGGGACAGGTGAAAAACTGTTTTTT.